Sequencing of this T cell receptor beta chain was carried out in a study of OX40 agonist ivuxolimab in advanced cancers. To note about this clone: Its antigen is as yet unknown.

Whole-study results and caveats: The study found that CD8+ T cells averaged more expanded clones than CD4+.

Using immunoSEQ multiplex PCR, the repertoire was profiled, and TCRdb retains in-frame clones only, with some absent. Of roughly 80,000 clones listed, about nine tenths were seen once; the top ten hold 0.3% to 0.4%. This CDR3 region has 16 residues. Germline CDR1 reads SGHRS; CDR2 reads YFSETQ. V lost 7 bases, J lost 2 bases, and 18 bases lay in between. V gene TRBV5-1 combines with J gene TRBJ2-2, with D maybe TRBD1 (6 bases). The sample here was CD4+ or CD8+ T cells sorted from blood, taken in a trial of the OX40 agonist ivuxolimab. This receptor was identified in an adult with an advanced solid tumor such as melanoma, head and neck, liver or kidney cancer. CDR3 sequence (DNA): TGCGCCAGCTTGAGGGGGAAGGAGGTAAACACCGGGGAGCTGTTTTTT. Its protein is CASLRGKEVNTGELFF.